The source of this T cell receptor (beta chain) is a study of naive CD8 T cells in extremely preterm neonates. The method was immunoSEQ multiplex PCR; TCRdb's version includes in-frame clones alone and lacks a portion of them. The table has a few thousand clones, approximately 97% seen once. General study points: Compared with older groups, preterm CDR3s were shorter, with fewer N additions and less trimming.

Germline lookup yields CDR1 SGHDN and CDR2 FVKESK. This CDR3 has 18 amino acids. J gave up 6 bases and V 1 base, and 12 bases lay outside the gene matches. Points on this clone: Its matching antigen is unknown.

Elective cesarean births at about 37-41 weeks, without labor or membrane rupture, supplied the cord blood. Pregnancies with fetal demise, active maternal HSV infection or known maternal HIV were excluded. This chain links TRBV14 with TRBJ2-2, with 9 bases matching TRBD2. Specimen: naive CD8+ T cells from cord blood. The clonotype was recovered from a newborn in good health. The chain's CDR3 is CASSQVWRGGQGAGELFF. In DNA, the CDR3 is TGTGCCAGCAGCCAAGTCTGGCGGGGGGGCCAAGGGGCCGGGGAGCTGTTTTTT. Full variable domain (outside the CDR3, taken from reference TRBV14 and TRBJ2-2): EAGVTQFPSHSVIEKGQTVTLRCDPISGHDNLYWYRRVMGKEIKFLLHFVKESKQDESGMPNNRFLAERTGGTYSTLKVQPAELEDSGVYFCASSQVWRGGQGAGELFFGEGSRLTVL.